The clone carrying this T cell receptor beta chain was counted a single time. This table comes from immunoSEQ multiplex PCR, and its TCRdb copy is limited to in-frame clones, with some not included. The table lists some 460,000 clones, 80% to 90% of them singletons, with around 4.5% in the top ten. This specimen belongs to a study of blood T cell repertoires in COVID-19. Sequences were obtained from peripheral blood. The source is a woman aged 30 to 39 with acute or convalescent COVID-19.

CDR3: CASSIGLADQETQYF. Written as DNA, the CDR3 is TGTGCCAGTAGTATCGGGCTAGCGGATCAAGAGACCCAGTACTTC. The rearrangement joins TRBV19 to TRBJ2-5, with 7 positions matching TRBD2. This CDR3 comprises 15 residues. V dropped 3 bases and J dropped 2; count of bases not matched to a gene: 6. Germline loops: CDR1 LNHDA, CDR2 SQIVND (reference sequence).